Presented here are 23 T cell receptor beta chains from one specimen sequenced in a study of blood T cell repertoires in COVID-19. Sequenced by immunoSEQ multiplex PCR; TCRdb stores in-frame clones only, minus some. The table includes 85,000 to 100,000 clones, about 70% detected once. Sequencing was carried out using peripheral blood. The receptors stem from a woman between 55 and 75 years old in a cohort sampled during active or convalescent COVID-19.

This clone was recorded at least ten times. The rearrangement joins TRBV5-1 to TRBJ2-5; a weak D match, TRBD1 (5 bases). CDR3 length: 13 residues. Per the germline V gene, CDR1 is SGHRS and CDR2 is YFSETQ. V shed 6 bases and J shed 0 bases, with 9 bases lying between them. The CDR3 is CASNPGNQETQYF. CDR3 in DNA: TGCGCCAGCAATCCAGGGAACCAAGAGACCCAGTACTTC.

This clone was picked up a small number of times. This chain connects TRBV5-1 to TRBJ1-6; D is perhaps TRBD1 (6 bases). V lost 4 bases and J lost 6, with 23 bases in between. This CDR3 contains 18 residues. Looked up from germline, CDR1 is SGHRS and CDR2 is YFSETQ. CDR3 sequence (DNA): TGCGCCAGCAGCCCGGAGCCCCGGTTGGACAGCCCTAATTCACCCCTCCACTTT. The encoded protein is CASSPEPRLDSPNSPLHF.

This chain links TRBV5-6 with TRBJ1-2; D might be TRBD1 (5 bases). Germline CDR1 is SGHDT and CDR2 is YYEEEE. V lost 1 base and J 4 bases, leaving 11 bases between the germline ends. This CDR3 has 14 residues. CDR3 nucleotides: TGTGCCAGCAGCTTGACGGACCAGGGCTATGGCTACACCTTC. It codes for CASSLTDQGYGYTF.

Only one count was recorded for this clone. In DNA form, the CDR3 reads TGTGCCAGCAGTTTCGGGACAGACTACACTGAAGCTTTCTTT. Translating it yields CASSFGTDYTEAFF. The rearrangement uses TRBV28 and TRBJ1-1, with 7 bases fitting TRBD1. Germline values: CDR1 MDHEN, CDR2 SYDVKM. V trimming: 3 bases; J trimming: 3 bases; junction bases outside the gene matches: 4. CDR3 length equals 14 residues. Full variable domain (missing parts from reference TRBV28 and TRBJ1-1): DVKVTQSSRYLVKRTGEKVFLECVQDMDHENMFWYRQDPGLGLRLIYFSYDVKMKEKGDIPEGYSVSREKKERFSLILESASTNQTSMYLCASSFGTDYTEAFFGQGTRLTVV.

The V gene is TRBV27, the J gene TRBJ2-3; 9 nucleotides align to TRBD1. After removal of 0 bases from V and 3 bases from J, the junction contained 7 bases not matched to a gene. CDR3 length: 17 amino acids. Germline-derived CDR1 and CDR2 are MNHEY and SMNVEV (reference sequence). The CDR3 DNA reads as TGTGCCAGCAGTTTATCGACATACAGGGGGCGGACAGATACGCAGTATTTT. This codes for CASSLSTYRGRTDTQYF.

V usage is TRBV19 and J usage is TRBJ2-1; 7 bases agree with TRBD2. Germline CDR1 reads LNHDA; CDR2 reads SQIVND (reference sequence). The junction had 6 bases not matched to a gene; V was cut back by 0 bases and J by 4 bases. This CDR3 has 16 amino acids. The CDR3 bases are TGTGCCAGTAGTATAGATCCAGCGGGGACTTACAATGAGCAGTTCTTC. Its translation: CASSIDPAGTYNEQFF.

This clone was detected once. V and J are TRBV5-1 and TRBJ1-1; no reliable D call. V was trimmed by 3 bases and J by 2 bases, leaving 11 bases between them. The CDR3 covers 14 residues. Germline lookup yields CDR1 SGHRS and CDR2 YFSETQ. In nucleotides, the CDR3 is TGCGCCAGCAGCTGGACTACAGCAAACACTGAAGCTTTCTTT. This codes for CASSWTTANTEAFF.

The chain is built from TRBV30 and TRBJ1-6; D remains unclear. Trimming pared 0 bases from V and 8 bases from J, leaving 11 bases between. The CDR3 sequence is 14 residues long. Germline V gene data show CDR1 as GTSNPN and CDR2 as SVGIG (reference sequence). CDR3 amino acids: CAWSVRGNDSPLHF. CDR3 nucleotide sequence: TGTGCCTGGAGTGTACGGGGAAATGATTCACCCCTCCACTTT.

The chain links TRBV25-1 to TRBJ2-7; 9 bases are a match to TRBD1. Per the germline V gene, CDR1 is MGHDK and CDR2 is SYGVNS. The CDR3 length is 13 residues. The trim removed 8 bases at V and 4 bases at J, leaving 6 bases unmatched. This CDR3 is CASSDRGQYEQYF. The CDR3 DNA sequence: TGTGCCAGCTCGGACAGGGGACAGTACGAGCAGTACTTC.

The chain links TRBV3-1 (or the pseudogene TRBV3-2) to TRBJ2-3; 13 nucleotides agree with TRBD2. V lost 4 bases to trimming and J lost 4 bases; unmatched junction nucleotides: 5. CDR3 length equals 16 residues. Per germline, CDR1 LGHDT and CDR2 YNNKEL (reference sequence). The CDR3 here is CASSPRTSGGADTQYF. The DNA for the CDR3 is TGTGCCAGCAGCCCCAGGACTAGCGGGGGCGCAGATACGCAGTATTTT.

This chain uses TRBV7-9 with TRBJ1-2; the D is unclear. The germline V gene has CDR1 SEHNR and CDR2 FQNEAQ (reference sequence). This CDR3 is 13 amino acids long. Trimming stripped 3 bases from V and 4 bases from J, with 9 bases between. The DNA for the CDR3 is TGTGCCAGCAGCTTGTCCGGGTTCTATGGCTACACCTTC. It specifies CASSLSGFYGYTF.

The V gene is TRBV29-1, the J gene TRBJ1-6, with TRBD1 as a possible D gene (5 bases). In germline, CDR1 is SQVTM, CDR2 ANQGSEA. The CDR3 totals 13 residues. Trimming took off 3 bases at V and 5 bases at J, with 8 bases between the two ends. CDR3 nucleotides: TGCAGCGTTGATTCAGGGAATAATTCACCCCTCCACTTT. Translated, it gives CSVDSGNNSPLHF.

This chain connects TRBV19 to TRBJ1-4; D is unresolved. Germline V gives CDR1 LNHDA, CDR2 SQIVND (reference sequence). V gave up 1 base and J gave up 8 bases, with 14 bases separating them. The CDR3 has 15 amino acids. Here the CDR3 DNA reads TGTGCCAGTAGTATAGTTGGGCAGTCGTACGAAAAACTGTTTTTT. This encodes CASSIVGQSYEKLFF.

This chain connects TRBV19 to TRBJ2-1, with TRBD1 identical over 9 bases. J was trimmed by 3 bases and V by 4 bases; bases with no gene match: 7. This CDR3 has 16 amino acids. The germline V gene has CDR1 LNHDA and CDR2 SQIVND (reference sequence). The CDR3 protein is CASSKPGQGSYNEQFF. DNA for the CDR3: TGTGCCAGTAGTAAACCGGGACAGGGAAGCTACAATGAGCAGTTCTTC.

This rearrangement joins TRBV7-8 to TRBJ1-3; weak D call: TRBD1 (5 bases). Germline CDR1 reads SGHVS; CDR2 reads FQNEAQ. Trimming left V 3 bases short and J 1 base short, with 13 bases between. The length of the CDR3 is 16 residues. CDR3 in amino acids: CASSLPSRASGNTIYF. CDR3 nucleotide sequence: TGTGCCAGCAGCTTGCCCAGCAGGGCGTCTGGAAACACCATATATTTT. Full variable domain (missing parts from reference TRBV7-8 and TRBJ1-3): GAGVSQSPRYKVAKRGQDVALRCDPISGHVSLFWYQQALGQGPEFLTYFQNEAQLDKSGLPSDRFFAERPEGSVSTLKIQRTQQEDSAVYLCASSLPSRASGNTIYFGEGSWLTVV.

This clone was detected a few times. The gene calls are TRBV5-1 and TRBJ1-3; 8 bases match TRBD1. The V and J ends lost 0 bases and 7 bases, in that order; junction bases with no gene match: 0. This CDR3 has 13 amino acids. CDR1 and CDR2 (germline): SGHRS, YFSETQ. CDR3 loop: CASSLGTGNTIYF. The CDR3 nucleotides read TGCGCCAGCAGCTTGGGGACAGGGAACACCATATATTTT.

V is TRBV5-6 and J is TRBJ2-7; unclear D gene. Germline V gives CDR1 SGHDT, CDR2 YYEEEE. CDR3 length: 13 residues. Trimming left V 2 bases short and J 8 bases short, with 14 bases between. Here the CDR3 reads CASSLIVGYQQYF. CDR3 sequence (DNA): TGTGCCAGCAGCTTAATAGTCGGTTACCAGCAGTACTTC.

In this sample, this clone turned up once. The chain combines TRBV27 with TRBJ2-1; D possibly corresponds to TRBD1 (6 bases). The CDR3 spans 13 residues. Germline-derived CDR1 and CDR2 are MNHEY and SMNVEV (reference sequence). V lost 6 bases, J lost 6 bases, and 12 bases lay in between. CDR3 region: CASRTGIFNEQFF. DNA for the CDR3: TGTGCCAGCAGGACAGGAATTTTCAATGAGCAGTTCTTC.

V usage is TRBV10-1 and J usage is TRBJ2-5, with TRBD2 identical over 11 bases. Germline V gene data show CDR1 as WNHNN and CDR2 as SYGVQD (reference sequence). The junction had 2 bases not matched to a gene; V was cut back by 4 bases and J by 4 bases. This CDR3 is 14 amino acids long. This CDR3 reads CASSASGGTETQYF. CDR3 in DNA: TGCGCCAGCAGTGCTAGCGGGGGGACAGAGACCCAGTACTTC.

The V call is TRBV6-4, the J call TRBJ2-3; 7 positions match TRBD1. CDR1 and CDR2 from the germline V gene are MRHNA and SNTAGT. Unmatched junction bases numbered 5, after V lost 5 bases and J lost 3 bases. The CDR3 length is 14 residues. DNA for the CDR3: TGTGCCAGCAGTCGGGACAGAAGGACAGATACGCAGTATTTT. Protein product: CASSRDRRTDTQYF.

This clone was recorded a few times. The V gene is TRBV4-1, the J gene TRBJ2-4, with 8 bases that match TRBD1. CDR1 and CDR2 (germline): MGHRA, YSYEKL. The junction had 9 bases not matched to a gene; V was cut back by 5 bases and J by 0 bases. CDR3 length: 17 residues. The CDR3 here is CASSYAGTGLAKNIQYF. The DNA for the CDR3 is TGCGCCAGCAGCTACGCCGGGACAGGACTAGCCAAAAACATTCAGTACTTC.

This rearrangement joins TRBV6-5 to TRBJ1-2; 9 bases are a match to TRBD1. The CDR3 covers 15 residues. After removal of 2 bases from V and 4 bases from J, the junction contained 5 bases not matched to a gene. Germline CDR1 and CDR2: MNHEY and SVGAGI. In nucleotides, the CDR3 is TGTGCCAGCAGTTACCCGCCGGGACAGGGCTATGGCTACACCTTC. Protein product: CASSYPPGQGYGYTF.

The chain combines TRBV19 with TRBJ2-5, with TRBD2 matching 13 bases. V shed 6 bases, J shed 4 bases, and the junction held 14 bases outside the gene matches. CDR1 LNHDA and CDR2 SQIVND come from the germline V gene (reference sequence). The length of the CDR3 is 18 residues. CDR3 sequence (DNA): TGTGCCAGTAGCTTGCACGGAATTGGACTAGCGGGGGTAGAGACCCAGTACTTC. Translating gives CASSLHGIGLAGVETQYF.